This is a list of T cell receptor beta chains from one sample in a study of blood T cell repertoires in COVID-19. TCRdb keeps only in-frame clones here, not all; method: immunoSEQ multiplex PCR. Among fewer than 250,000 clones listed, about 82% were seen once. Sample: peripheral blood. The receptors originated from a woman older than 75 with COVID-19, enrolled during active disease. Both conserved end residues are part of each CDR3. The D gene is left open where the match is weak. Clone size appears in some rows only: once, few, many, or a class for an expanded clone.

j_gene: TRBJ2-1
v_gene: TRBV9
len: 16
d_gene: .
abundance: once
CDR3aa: CASSVVGQGWYNEQFF
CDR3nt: TGTGCCAGCAGCGTAGTCGGTCAGGGCTGGTACAATGAGCAGTTCTTC

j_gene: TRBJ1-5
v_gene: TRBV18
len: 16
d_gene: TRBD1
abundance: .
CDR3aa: CASSPVGQGAGQPQHF
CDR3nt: TGTGCCAGCTCACCTGTTGGACAGGGGGCTGGTCAGCCCCAGCATTTT

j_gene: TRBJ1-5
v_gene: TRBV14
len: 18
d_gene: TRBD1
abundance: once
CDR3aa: CASSQEGGTVNSNQPQHF
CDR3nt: TGTGCCAGCAGCCAAGAAGGAGGGACAGTTAATAGCAATCAGCCCCAGCATTTT

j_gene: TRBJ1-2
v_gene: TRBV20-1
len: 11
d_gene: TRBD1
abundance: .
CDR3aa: CSARTGRGYTF
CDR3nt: TGCAGTGCTAGGACAGGGAGGGGCTACACCTTC

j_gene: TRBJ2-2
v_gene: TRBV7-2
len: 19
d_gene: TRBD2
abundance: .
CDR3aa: CASSLVRGRGGGNTGELFF
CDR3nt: TGTGCCAGCAGCTTAGTCCGAGGGCGCGGGGGAGGGAACACCGGGGAGCTGTTTTTT

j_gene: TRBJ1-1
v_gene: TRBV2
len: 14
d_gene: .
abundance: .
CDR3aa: CASSEREGNTEAFF
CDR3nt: TGTGCCAGCAGTGAAAGGGAGGGGAACACTGAAGCTTTCTTT

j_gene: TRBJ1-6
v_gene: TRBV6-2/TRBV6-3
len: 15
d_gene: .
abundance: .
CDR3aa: CASSSYRDYNSPLHF
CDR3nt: TGTGCCAGCAGTTCCTACAGGGATTATAATTCACCCCTCCACTTT

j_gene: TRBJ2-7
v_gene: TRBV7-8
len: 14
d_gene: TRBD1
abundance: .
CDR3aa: CASSLGGGSYEQYF
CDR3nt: TGTGCCAGCAGCTTAGGAGGGGGCAGTTACGAGCAGTACTTC

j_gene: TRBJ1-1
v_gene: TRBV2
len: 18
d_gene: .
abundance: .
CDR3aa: CASSEEGTRLVLNTEAFF
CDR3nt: TGTGCCAGCAGTGAGGAGGGCACACGCCTTGTGCTGAACACTGAAGCTTTCTTT

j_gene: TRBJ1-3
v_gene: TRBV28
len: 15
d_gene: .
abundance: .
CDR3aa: CASSSRGTIRNTIYF
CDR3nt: TGTGCCAGCAGTTCCAGAGGCACTATACGGAACACCATATATTTT

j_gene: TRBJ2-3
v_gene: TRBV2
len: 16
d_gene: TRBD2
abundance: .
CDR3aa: CASRKGLAGVADTQYF
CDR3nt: TGTGCCAGCAGGAAGGGACTAGCGGGGGTAGCAGATACGCAGTATTTT

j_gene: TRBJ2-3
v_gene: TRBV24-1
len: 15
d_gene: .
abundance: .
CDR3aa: CATSGTAVKTDTQYF
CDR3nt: TGTGCCACCAGTGGTACAGCTGTGAAGACAGATACGCAGTATTTT

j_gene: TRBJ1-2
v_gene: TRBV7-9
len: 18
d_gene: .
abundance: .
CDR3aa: CASSFMGTLFPVRKGYTF
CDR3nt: TGTGCCAGCAGCTTCATGGGGACTCTTTTTCCCGTAAGAAAGGGCTACACCTTC

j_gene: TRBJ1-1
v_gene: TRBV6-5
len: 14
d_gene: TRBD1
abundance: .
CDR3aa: CASTPGQGGWRAFF
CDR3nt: TGTGCCAGCACCCCGGGACAGGGGGGTTGGAGAGCTTTCTTT

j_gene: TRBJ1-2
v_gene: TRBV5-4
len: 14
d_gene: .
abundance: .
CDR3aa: CASSLALDSYGYTF
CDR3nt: TGTGCCAGCAGCTTGGCCTTAGATTCCTATGGCTACACCTTC

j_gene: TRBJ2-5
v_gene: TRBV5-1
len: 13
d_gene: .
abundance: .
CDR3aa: CASSLNQQETQYF
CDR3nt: TGCGCCAGCAGCTTGAATCAGCAAGAGACCCAGTACTTC